This TCR beta chain was captured in a study of CD8 T cells in ankylosing spondylitis. Study-level results: Certain motif variants had earlier been reported in reactive arthritis synovial fluid and blood. CD8+ disease-linked clones were present at relatively low frequencies in blood. Reportedly, matched ankylosing spondylitis synovial fluid was significantly enriched for disease-linked clones. Ankylosing spondylitis blood appeared to be characterized by a TCR beta motif of several highly homologous variants.

The TCR beta libraries were generated through quantitative 5'-RACE incorporating molecular barcodes. TCRdb recomputed calls from the 5' RACE reads with MiXCR, one row per CDR3 protein. The sample gives about 800,000 distinct CDR3 sequences, over 9.5% of which show up once; 0.45% to 0.6% is in the top ten. V shed 6 bases and J shed 4 bases, with 24 bases lying between them. This CDR3 contains 17 residues. The germline gives CDR1 MNHEY, CDR2 SMNVEV (reference sequence). A few counts support this clonotype. Its antigen remains unidentified. This sequence joins TRBV27 and TRBJ1-2; D may be TRBD1 (6 bases). Sequenced material: blood, either unsorted or a sorted T cell fraction (not recorded which). This clonotype was obtained from a male donor with ankylosing spondylitis. CDR3 residues: CASRTRILRGRFYGYTF. The CDR3 DNA is TGTGCCAGCAGAACTAGGATTCTGCGGGGGCGTTTCTATGGCTACACCTTC.